These 5 T cell receptor beta chains came from one sample sequenced in a study of OX40 agonist ivuxolimab in advanced cancers. TCRdb's copy holds only in-frame clones and misses some; the assay was immunoSEQ multiplex PCR. This sample has some 64,000 clones, with 87% found just once. Sample: CD4+ or CD8+ T cells sorted from blood, taken in a trial of the OX40 agonist ivuxolimab. These receptors were taken from an adult with an advanced solid tumor such as melanoma, head and neck, liver or kidney cancer.

This sequence joins TRBV5-4 and TRBJ1-2, with 8 positions matching TRBD1. Germline CDR1 and CDR2: SGHNT and YYREEE (reference sequence). V trimming: 5 bases; J trimming: 4 bases; junction bases outside the gene matches: 7. There are 14 residues in the CDR3. The CDR3 bases are TGTGCCAGCAGTGTTCCGGGACAGGTCTATGGCTACACCTTC. Amino acid sequence: CASSVPGQVYGYTF.

Here the CDR3 reads CASSPGTTANTGELFF. CDR3 bases: TGTGCCAGCTCACCAGGGACGACCGCGAACACCGGGGAGCTGTTTTTT. The rearrangement joins TRBV18 to TRBJ2-2; D possibly matches TRBD1 or TRBD2 (5 bases each). V gave up 2 bases and J gave up 0 bases, with 10 bases separating them. This CDR3 is 16 amino acids long. CDR1 and CDR2 from the germline V gene are KGHSH and LQKENI.

The CDR3 reads CASSPGGDYGYTF. The CDR3 bases are TGTGCCAGCTCACCAGGGGGTGACTATGGCTACACCTTC. This sequence joins TRBV18 and TRBJ1-2; D perhaps matches TRBD1 (5 bases). Per the germline V gene, CDR1 is KGHSH and CDR2 is LQKENI. The CDR3 runs to 13 residues. The V end lost 2 bases, the J end lost 3 bases, and 7 bases lay between the germline ends.

This chain links TRBV28 with TRBJ2-2; 7 nucleotides match TRBD1. There are 15 residues in the CDR3. CDR1 is MDHEN and CDR2 is SYDVKM in the germline V gene. V lost 4 bases to trimming and J lost 6 bases; unmatched junction nucleotides: 8. The CDR3 loop reads CASSSPGGMAGELFF. The CDR3 bases are TGTGCCAGCAGTTCCCCAGGGGGAATGGCCGGGGAGCTGTTTTTT.

This clone was seen only a few times. The chain combines TRBV19 with TRBJ1-5, with D possibly TRBD1 on 6 matching bases. V lost 6 bases to trimming and J lost 3 bases, with 12 bases between them. CDR3 length: 14 residues. The germline CDR1 and CDR2 sequences are LNHDA and SQIVND (reference sequence). As DNA, the CDR3 is TGTGCCAGTAGACCACAGGGAGACAATCAGCCCCAGCATTTT. This gives the protein CASRPQGDNQPQHF.